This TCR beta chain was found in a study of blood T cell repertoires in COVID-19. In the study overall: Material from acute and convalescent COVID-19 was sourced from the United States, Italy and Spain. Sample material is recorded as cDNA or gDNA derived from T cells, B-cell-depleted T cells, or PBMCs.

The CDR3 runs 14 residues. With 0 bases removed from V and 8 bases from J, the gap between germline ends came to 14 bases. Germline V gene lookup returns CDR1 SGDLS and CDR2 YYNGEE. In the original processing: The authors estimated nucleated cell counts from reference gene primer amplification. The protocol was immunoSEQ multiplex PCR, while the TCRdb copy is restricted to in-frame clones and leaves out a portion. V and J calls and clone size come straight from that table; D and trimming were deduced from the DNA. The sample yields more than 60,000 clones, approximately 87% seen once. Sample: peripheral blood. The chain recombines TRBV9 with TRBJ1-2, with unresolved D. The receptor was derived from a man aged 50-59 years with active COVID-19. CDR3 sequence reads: CASSVGGGSRGYTF. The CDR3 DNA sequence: TGTGCCAGCAGCGTAGGCGGCGGTTCTCGGGGCTACACCTTC. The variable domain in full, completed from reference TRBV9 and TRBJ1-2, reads DSGVTQTPKHLITATGQRVTLRCSPRSGDLSVYWYQQSLDQGLQFLIQYYNGEERAKGNILERFSAQQFPDLHSELNLSSLELGDSALYFCASSVGGGSRGYTFGSGTRLTVV.